This T cell receptor beta chain was documented in a study of blood T cell repertoires in COVID-19. About the research overall: Some COVID-19 samples were acute and others convalescent; all came from the United States, Italy and Spain. The cDNA or gDNA used as material had been derived from T cells, B-cell-depleted T cells, or PBMCs.

The CDR3 runs to 16 residues. Germline lookup yields CDR1 SGHDT and CDR2 YYEEEE. V lost 5 bases and J lost 8; bases outside the gene matches: 16. Original processing notes: Scientists estimated how many nucleated cells there were by amplifying reference gene primers. Sequencing was performed with immunoSEQ multiplex PCR; in TCRdb, only in-frame clones are kept and a portion is missing. V and J calls plus clone size are reproduced from that table; the DNA served to infer D and trimming. The sample has about 200,000 clones, roughly four fifths seen once. The J gene is TRBJ2-4, the V gene TRBV5-6; 7 bases are a match to TRBD2. The TCR comes from a man in his fifties who had recovered from COVID-19. Sequencing used peripheral blood. CDR3 protein: CASRKRGDRPGDIQYF. The CDR3 bases are TGTGCCAGCAGGAAGCGGGGTGATAGACCCGGGGACATTCAGTACTTC.